A selection of T cell receptor beta chains follows, all from one sample in a study of T cells after yellow fever vaccination. TCRdb used MiXCR to reprocess the 5' RACE reads, holding one entry per CDR3 protein. The sample includes under 300,000 distinct CDR3 sequences, 10% to 15% seen only once; the top ten take 0.4% to 0.55%. The source material was CD4+ T cells sorted from PBMCs, sampled 45 days after the yellow fever booster vaccination. These receptors were taken from a man younger than 45 who received the YFV17D yellow fever vaccine. CDR3s include the opening cysteine and the closing phenylalanine or tryptophan. D genes are given only for firm matches. Clone size, where shown, is once, few, many, or a class for clones that have expanded.

-,TRBV15,-,TRBJ2-2,CATTSGQTKDTGELFF,TGTGCCACCACTTCAGGTCAAACCAAAGACACCGGGGAGCTGTTTTTT
-,TRBV7-8,-,TRBJ1-2,CASSQNQGGDYTF,TGTGCCAGCAGCCAAAACCAGGGAGGTGACTACACCTTC
-,TRBV7-9,few,TRBJ1-1,CAGTASGFTGEAFF,TGTGCCGGCACCGCTTCAGGGTTTACCGGTGAAGCTTTCTTT
TRBD2,TRBV20-1,few,TRBJ2-1,CSAEWSGRINEQFF,TGCAGTGCAGAGTGGAGCGGGAGGATCAATGAGCAGTTCTTC
-,TRBV10-3,few,TRBJ2-2,CAISEPPPLAGELFF,TGTGCCATCAGTGAGCCGCCCCCACTAGCCGGGGAGCTGTTTTTT
-,TRBV27,-,TRBJ2-6,CASSLGSRTLSSGANVLTF,TGTGCCAGCAGCCTTGGGTCAAGGACGCTAAGCTCTGGGGCCAACGTCCTGACTTTC
-,TRBV4-3,-,TRBJ2-2,CASSQDENTGELFF,TGCGCCAGCAGCCAAGATGAGAACACCGGGGAGCTGTTTTTT
-,TRBV21-1,few,TRBJ2-3,CASSKGGTSRDTQYF,TGTGCCAGCAGCAAAGGCGGGACTAGCCGAGATACGCAGTATTTT
-,TRBV11-2,-,TRBJ2-2,CASSLRANTGELFF,TGTGCCAGCAGCTTAAGGGCGAACACCGGGGAGCTGTTTTTT
TRBD2,TRBV20-1,few,TRBJ2-1,CKALAGTNEQFF,TGCAAGGCACTAGCGGGAACCAATGAGCAGTTCTTC
TRBD2,TRBV29-1,few,TRBJ2-7,CSVLTGGRTSGTHGTLYEQYF,TGCAGCGTCCTTACAGGGGGCAGGACTAGCGGGACCCATGGGACCCTCTACGAGCAGTACTTC
-,TRBV5-1,few,TRBJ1-6,CASSLDDGNSPLHF,TGCGCCAGCAGCTTGGACGATGGGAATTCACCCCTCCACTTT
-,TRBV5-1,few,TRBJ2-3,CASSPASAYTDTQYF,TGCGCCAGCTCCCCAGCCAGCGCCTACACAGATACGCAGTATTTT
TRBD1,TRBV12-5,few,TRBJ2-1,CASGPKTGGYNEQFF,TGTGCTAGTGGTCCGAAAACAGGGGGTTACAATGAGCAGTTCTTC
-,TRBV7-2,few,TRBJ1-6,CASSPRDGGNSPLHF,TGTGCCAGCAGCCCGCGGGACGGGGGAAATTCACCCCTCCACTTT
TRBD2,TRBV20-1,-,TRBJ2-7,CSAGPSGRMLYEQYF,TGCAGTGCTGGACCTAGCGGGAGAATGTTGTACGAGCAGTACTTC
-,TRBV19,few,TRBJ2-2,CASCNGRGFAGELFF,TGTGCCAGTTGTAACGGAAGGGGGTTCGCCGGGGAGCTGTTTTTT
-,TRBV29-1,many,TRBJ2-7,CSVKQSSYEQYF,TGCAGCGTGAAACAGTCCTCCTACGAGCAGTACTTC
TRBD1,TRBV12-3/TRBV12-4,-,TRBJ1-4,CATRGTANEKLFF,TGTGCCACGCGCGGGACAGCGAATGAAAAACTGTTTTTT
-,TRBV30,many,TRBJ2-3,CAWSVSGGTDTQYF,TGTGCCTGGAGTGTATCCGGAGGCACAGATACGCAGTATTTT
-,TRBV25-1,-,TRBJ2-7,CASSELWEQYF,TGTGCCAGCAGTGAACTGTGGGAGCAGTACTTC
-,TRBV24-1,-,TRBJ2-7,CATSDRGGEQYF,TGTGCCACCAGTGACAGGGGTGGCGAGCAGTACTTC
-,TRBV6-5,-,TRBJ2-3,CASSYSGSPTDTQYF,TGTGCCAGCAGTTACTCTGGGTCCCCAACGGATACGCAGTATTTT
-,TRBV7-2,few,TRBJ2-6,CASSLGPSSSGANVLTF,TGTGCCAGCAGCTTAGGTCCGTCTAGCTCTGGGGCCAACGTCCTGACTTTC
-,TRBV6-4,-,TRBJ2-2,CASSPRAGTQPGELFF,TGTGCCAGCAGTCCACGAGCCGGGACCCAACCCGGGGAGCTGTTTTTT
-,TRBV12-3/TRBV12-4,few,TRBJ2-7,CASSTSREQYF,TGTGCCAGCAGTACCTCCCGCGAGCAGTACTTC
TRBD2,TRBV6-2/TRBV6-3,few,TRBJ2-3,CASSQPRGAGDTQYF,TGTGCCAGCAGCCAACCGCGGGGGGCAGGAGATACGCAGTATTTT
-,TRBV28,-,TRBJ1-1,CASSLVAAGHTEAFF,TGTGCCAGCAGTTTAGTGGCAGCGGGTCACACTGAAGCTTTCTTT
TRBD2,TRBV9,few,TRBJ2-3,CASNQRDYPGDTQYF,TGTGCCAGCAACCAGCGGGACTACCCTGGAGATACGCAGTATTTT
-,TRBV12-3/TRBV12-4,few,TRBJ2-5,CASSLRGQGGGGETQYF,TGTGCCAGCAGTTTAAGGGGGCAGGGGGGAGGGGGTGAGACCCAGTACTTC
TRBD2,TRBV6-5,-,TRBJ2-1,CASSYGALAVYNEQFF,TGTGCCAGCAGTTACGGAGCACTAGCGGTATACAATGAGCAGTTCTTC
TRBD1,TRBV5-1,-,TRBJ2-1,CASSGDRRTYNEQFF,TGCGCCAGCAGCGGGGACAGACGCACCTACAATGAGCAGTTCTTC
-,TRBV28,few,TRBJ2-7,CASSRQAGRLDEQYF,TGTGCCAGCAGCCGTCAGGCTGGCAGGTTGGACGAGCAGTACTTC
TRBD2,TRBV29-1,many,TRBJ2-1,CSVGLAGEQFF,TGCAGCGTGGGACTAGCAGGAGAGCAGTTCTTC
-,TRBV4-3,-,TRBJ1-2,CASSQEVLEGPYGYTF,TGCGCCAGCAGCCAAGAAGTCCTAGAGGGCCCCTATGGCTACACCTTC
-,TRBV6-2/TRBV6-3,-,TRBJ1-2,CASSQRANYGYTF,TGTGCCAGCAGCCAGAGAGCTAACTATGGCTACACCTTC
TRBD1,TRBV10-1,few,TRBJ2-7,CASSEKTGGALYEQYF,TGCGCCAGCAGTGAGAAGACAGGGGGGGCTTTATACGAGCAGTACTTC
-,TRBV12-3/TRBV12-4,-,TRBJ2-3,CASSSPGGMGVTDTQYF,TGTGCCAGCAGTTCCCCCGGAGGGATGGGGGTCACAGATACGCAGTATTTT
-,TRBV5-1,few,TRBJ2-2,CASSPPDSANTGELFF,TGCGCCAGCAGTCCCCCGGACAGCGCTAACACCGGGGAGCTGTTTTTT
-,TRBV20-1,few,TRBJ2-3,CSARDETGTKLVDTQYF,TGCAGTGCTAGAGATGAAACCGGGACCAAGCTGGTCGATACGCAGTATTTT
-,TRBV5-1,few,TRBJ2-1,CASRGWSSYNEQFF,TGCGCCAGCAGGGGCTGGAGCTCCTACAATGAGCAGTTCTTC
-,TRBV18,-,TRBJ2-5,CASSSMGETQYF,TGTGCCAGCTCCTCTATGGGGGAGACCCAGTACTTC
TRBD2,TRBV20-1,-,TRBJ2-5,CSTAGPSRSGRATETQYF,TGCAGCACGGCAGGGCCCTCTCGTAGCGGGAGGGCCACAGAGACCCAGTACTTC
-,TRBV7-2,few,TRBJ2-5,CASSPSTGETQYF,TGTGCCAGCAGCCCAAGTACCGGGGAGACCCAGTACTTC